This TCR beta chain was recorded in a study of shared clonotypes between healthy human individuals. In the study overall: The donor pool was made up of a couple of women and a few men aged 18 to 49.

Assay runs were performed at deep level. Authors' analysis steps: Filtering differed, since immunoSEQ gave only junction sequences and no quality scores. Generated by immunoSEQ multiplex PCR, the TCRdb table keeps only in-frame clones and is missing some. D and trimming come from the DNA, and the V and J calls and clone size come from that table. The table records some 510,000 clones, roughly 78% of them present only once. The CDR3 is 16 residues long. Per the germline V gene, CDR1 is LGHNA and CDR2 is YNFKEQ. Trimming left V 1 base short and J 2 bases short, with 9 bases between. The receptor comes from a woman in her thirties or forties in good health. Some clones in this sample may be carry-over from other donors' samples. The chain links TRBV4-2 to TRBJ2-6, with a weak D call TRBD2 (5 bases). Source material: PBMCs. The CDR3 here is CASSQGGVAGANVLTF. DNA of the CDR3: TGTGCCAGCAGCCAAGGGGGAGTAGCTGGGGCCAACGTCCTGACTTTC.